This T cell receptor (beta chain) is drawn from a study of T-cell reconstitution after alpha-beta-depleted transplantation in children. The J segment lost 7 bases and the V segment lost 5 bases, leaving 5 bases of the junction unmatched. The germline V gene encodes CDR1 SGHTA and CDR2 FQGNSA. This CDR3 has 15 residues. This sample's TCRbeta library carried unique molecular identifier barcodes. TCRdb re-called the PCR reads through MiXCR, storing one row per CDR3 protein. Seen here are around 600,000 distinct CDR3 sequences, roughly 15% observed once, and the top ten hold over 0.95%. This clonotype was seen many times.

J is TRBJ1-6 and V is TRBV7-2; 10 positions agree with TRBD1. Here the sequenced sample was PBMCs from the stem cell graft donor, taken from the stem cell graft. The sequence was collected from a human donor who donated a stem cell graft to a child with acute myeloid leukemia. CDR3 sequence: CASSPRTGGNSPLHF. The CDR3 DNA reads TGTGCCAGCAGCCCTAGGACAGGGGGGAATTCACCCCTCCACTTT.